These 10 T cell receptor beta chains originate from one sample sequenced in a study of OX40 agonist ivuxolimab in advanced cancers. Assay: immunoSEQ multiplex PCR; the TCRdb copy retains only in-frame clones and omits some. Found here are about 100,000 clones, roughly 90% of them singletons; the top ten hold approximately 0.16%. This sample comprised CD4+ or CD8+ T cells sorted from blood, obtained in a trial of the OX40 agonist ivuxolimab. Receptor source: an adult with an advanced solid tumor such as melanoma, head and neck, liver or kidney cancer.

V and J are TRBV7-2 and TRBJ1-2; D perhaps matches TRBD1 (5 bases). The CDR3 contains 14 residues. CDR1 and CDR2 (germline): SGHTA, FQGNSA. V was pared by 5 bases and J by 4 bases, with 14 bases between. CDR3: CASSTPRVSYGYTF. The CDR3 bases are TGTGCCAGCAGCACGCCCAGGGTTTCCTATGGCTACACCTTC.

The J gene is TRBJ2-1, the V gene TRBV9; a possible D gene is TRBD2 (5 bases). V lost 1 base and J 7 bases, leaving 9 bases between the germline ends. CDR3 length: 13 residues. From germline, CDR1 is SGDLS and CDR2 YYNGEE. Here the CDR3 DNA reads TGTGCCAGCAGCGTACTCGGGGAGAATGAGCAGTTCTTC. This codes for CASSVLGENEQFF.

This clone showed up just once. The CDR3 region is CASSPFAGGSYNEQFF. The CDR3 DNA reads TGTGCCAGCTCACCGTTTGCGGGGGGCTCCTACAATGAGCAGTTCTTC. The chain uses TRBV18 and TRBJ2-1; 8 bases line up with TRBD2. The CDR3 runs 16 residues. V shed 3 bases and J 0 bases; nucleotides not matched to a gene: 4. Germline V CDR1 and CDR2: KGHSH, LQKENI.

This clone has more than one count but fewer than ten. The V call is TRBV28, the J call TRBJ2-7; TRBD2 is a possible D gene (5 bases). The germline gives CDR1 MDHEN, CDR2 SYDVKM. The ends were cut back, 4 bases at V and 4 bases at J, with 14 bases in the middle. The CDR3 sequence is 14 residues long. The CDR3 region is CASSSPSILYEQYF. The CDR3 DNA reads TGTGCCAGCAGTTCTCCTAGCATCCTTTACGAGCAGTACTTC. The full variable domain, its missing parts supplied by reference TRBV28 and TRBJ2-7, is DVKVTQSSRYLVKRTGEKVFLECVQDMDHENMFWYRQDPGLGLRLIYFSYDVKMKEKGDIPEGYSVSREKKERFSLILESASTNQTSMYLCASSSPSILYEQYFGPGTRLTVT.

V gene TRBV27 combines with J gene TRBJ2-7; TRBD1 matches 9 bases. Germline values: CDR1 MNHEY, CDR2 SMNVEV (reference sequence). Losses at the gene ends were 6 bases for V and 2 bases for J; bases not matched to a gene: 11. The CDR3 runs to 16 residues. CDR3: CASRTLTGGFAYEQYF. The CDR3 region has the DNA TGTGCCAGCAGGACTCTGACAGGGGGTTTCGCCTACGAGCAGTACTTC.

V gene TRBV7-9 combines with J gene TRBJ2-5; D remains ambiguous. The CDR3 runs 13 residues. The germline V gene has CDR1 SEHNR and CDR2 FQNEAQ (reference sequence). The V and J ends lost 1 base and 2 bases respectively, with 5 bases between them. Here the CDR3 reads CASSLDSQETQYF. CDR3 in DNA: TGTGCCAGCAGCTTAGACAGTCAAGAGACCCAGTACTTC.

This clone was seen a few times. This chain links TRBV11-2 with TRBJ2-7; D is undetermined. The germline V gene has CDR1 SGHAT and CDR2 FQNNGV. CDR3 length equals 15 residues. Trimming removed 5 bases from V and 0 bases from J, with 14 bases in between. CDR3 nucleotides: TGTGCCAGCAGCCAGACACGGCTCCGCTCCTACGAGCAGTACTTC. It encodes CASSQTRLRSYEQYF.

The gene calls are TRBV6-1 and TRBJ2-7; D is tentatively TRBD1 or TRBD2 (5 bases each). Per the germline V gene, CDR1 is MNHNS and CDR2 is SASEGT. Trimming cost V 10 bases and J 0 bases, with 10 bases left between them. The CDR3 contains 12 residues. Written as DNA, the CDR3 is TGTGCCACCAACGGGGCCTCCTACGAGCAGTACTTC. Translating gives CATNGASYEQYF.

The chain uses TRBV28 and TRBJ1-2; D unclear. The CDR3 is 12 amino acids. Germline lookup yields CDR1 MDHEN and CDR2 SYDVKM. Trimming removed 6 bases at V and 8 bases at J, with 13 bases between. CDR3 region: CASSPTMYGYTF. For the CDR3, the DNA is TGTGCCAGCAGCCCGACAATGTACGGCTACACCTTC.

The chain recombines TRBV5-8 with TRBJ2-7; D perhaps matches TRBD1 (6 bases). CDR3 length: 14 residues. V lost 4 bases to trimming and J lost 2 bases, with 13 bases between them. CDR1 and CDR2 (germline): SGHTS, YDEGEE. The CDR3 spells CASSRRNRAYEQYF. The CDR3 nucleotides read TGTGCCAGCAGCCGCCGGAACAGGGCCTACGAGCAGTACTTC.